This TCR beta chain derives from a study of T-cell reconstitution after alpha-beta-depleted transplantation in children. This clonotype has at least ten counts. A library of TCRbeta sequences, prepared with unique molecular identifiers, was generated. TCRdb re-called the PCR reads with MiXCR, one entry per CDR3 protein. The sample shows roughly 500,000 distinct CDR3 sequences, roughly a tenth of them seen only once. With 1 base removed from V and 0 bases from J, the gap between germline ends came to 10 bases. In germline, CDR1 is DFQATT, CDR2 SNEGSKA (reference sequence). The CDR3 sequence is 15 residues long.

Sequenced here: PBMCs, sampled before TCRalphabeta/CD19-depleted stem cell transplant. The clonotype comes from a child aged 2-15 years with inherited bone marrow failure, due to receive a stem cell transplant. The V call is TRBV20-1, the J call TRBJ2-1; D unresolved. The CDR3 bases are TGCAGTGCTAGAGTATTAACCCACTCCTACAATGAGCAGTTCTTC. Translating gives CSARVLTHSYNEQFF.